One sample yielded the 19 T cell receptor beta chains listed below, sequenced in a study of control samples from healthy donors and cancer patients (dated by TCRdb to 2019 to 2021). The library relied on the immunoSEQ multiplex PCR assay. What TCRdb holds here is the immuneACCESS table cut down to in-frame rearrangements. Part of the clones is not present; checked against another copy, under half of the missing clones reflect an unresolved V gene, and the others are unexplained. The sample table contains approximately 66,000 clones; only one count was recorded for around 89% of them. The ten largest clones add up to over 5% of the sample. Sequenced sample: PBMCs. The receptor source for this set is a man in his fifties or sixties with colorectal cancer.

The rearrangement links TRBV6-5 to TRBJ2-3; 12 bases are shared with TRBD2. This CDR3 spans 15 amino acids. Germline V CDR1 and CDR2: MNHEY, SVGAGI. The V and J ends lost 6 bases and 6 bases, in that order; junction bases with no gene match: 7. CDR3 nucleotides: TGTGCCAGCAGCGCACTGACTAGCGGGGGTGATACGCAGTATTTT. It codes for CASSALTSGGDTQYF.

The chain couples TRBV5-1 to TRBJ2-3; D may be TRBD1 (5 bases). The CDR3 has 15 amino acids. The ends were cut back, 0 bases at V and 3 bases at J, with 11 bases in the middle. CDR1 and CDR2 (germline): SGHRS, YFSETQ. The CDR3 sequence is CASSLAWGRTDTQYF. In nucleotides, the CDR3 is TGCGCCAGCAGCTTGGCGTGGGGCCGGACAGATACGCAGTATTTT.

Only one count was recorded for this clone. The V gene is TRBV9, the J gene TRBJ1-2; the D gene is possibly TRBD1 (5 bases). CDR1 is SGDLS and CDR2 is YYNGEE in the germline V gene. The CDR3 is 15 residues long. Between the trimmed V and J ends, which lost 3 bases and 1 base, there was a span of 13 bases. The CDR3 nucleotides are TGTGCCAGCAGCGGTCGTTGGGGGAATAACTATGGCTACACCTTC. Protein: CASSGRWGNNYGYTF. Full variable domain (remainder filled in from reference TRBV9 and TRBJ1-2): DSGVTQTPKHLITATGQRVTLRCSPRSGDLSVYWYQQSLDQGLQFLIQYYNGEERAKGNILERFSAQQFPDLHSELNLSSLELGDSALYFCASSGRWGNNYGYTFGSGTRLTVV.

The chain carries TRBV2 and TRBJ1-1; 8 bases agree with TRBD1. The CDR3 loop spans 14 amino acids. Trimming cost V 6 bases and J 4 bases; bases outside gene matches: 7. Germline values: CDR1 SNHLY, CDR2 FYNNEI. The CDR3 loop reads CASSKTGEGTEAFF. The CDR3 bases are TGTGCCAGCAGCAAGACAGGGGAAGGCACTGAAGCTTTCTTT.

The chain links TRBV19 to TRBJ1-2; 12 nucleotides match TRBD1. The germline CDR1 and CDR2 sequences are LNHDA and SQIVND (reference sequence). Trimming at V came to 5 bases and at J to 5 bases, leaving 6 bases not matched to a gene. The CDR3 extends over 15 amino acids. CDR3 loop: CASSSRGQGAYGYTF. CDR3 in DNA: TGTGCCAGTAGTTCCCGGGGACAGGGGGCTTATGGCTACACCTTC.

The CDR3, as DNA: TGTGCCAGCAGCCGAACCCTCCGATACGAGCAGTACTTC. Translated, it gives CASSRTLRYEQYF. The rearrangement links TRBV11-2 to TRBJ2-7, with unresolved D. Germline values: CDR1 SGHAT, CDR2 FQNNGV. The CDR3 sequence is 13 residues long. V gave up 5 bases and J gave up 4 bases, with 12 bases separating them.

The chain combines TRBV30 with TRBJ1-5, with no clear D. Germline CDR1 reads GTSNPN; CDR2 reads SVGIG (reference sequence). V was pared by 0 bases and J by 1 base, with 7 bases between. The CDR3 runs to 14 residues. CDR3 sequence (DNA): TGTGCCTGGAGTGTAGTACAGAGCAATCAGCCCCAGCATTTT. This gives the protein CAWSVVQSNQPQHF.

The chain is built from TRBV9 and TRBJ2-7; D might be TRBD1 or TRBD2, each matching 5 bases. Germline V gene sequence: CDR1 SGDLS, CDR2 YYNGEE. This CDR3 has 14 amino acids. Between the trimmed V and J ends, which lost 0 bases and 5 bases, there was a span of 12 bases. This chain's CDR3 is CASSVDAGGDEQYF. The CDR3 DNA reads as TGTGCCAGCAGCGTAGACGCTGGGGGAGACGAGCAGTACTTC.

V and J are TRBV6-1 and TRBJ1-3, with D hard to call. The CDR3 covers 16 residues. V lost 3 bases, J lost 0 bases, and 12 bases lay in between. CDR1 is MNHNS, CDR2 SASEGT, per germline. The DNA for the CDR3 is TGTGCCAGCAGTGAGAGGACTTTCCTCTCTGGAAACACCATATATTTT. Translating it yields CASSERTFLSGNTIYF.

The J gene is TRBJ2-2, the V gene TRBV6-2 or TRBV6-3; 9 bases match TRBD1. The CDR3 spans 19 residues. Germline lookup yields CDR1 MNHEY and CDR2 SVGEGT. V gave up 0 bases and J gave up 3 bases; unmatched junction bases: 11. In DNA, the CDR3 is TGTGCCAGCAGTTACTCCACGGACAGGGGATCGGGTGACACCGGGGAGCTGTTTTTT. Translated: CASSYSTDRGSGDTGELFF.

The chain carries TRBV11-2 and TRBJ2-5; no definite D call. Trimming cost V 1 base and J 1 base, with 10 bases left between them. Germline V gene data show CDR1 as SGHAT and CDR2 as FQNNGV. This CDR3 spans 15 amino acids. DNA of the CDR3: TGTGCCAGCAGCTTAGTTCTGGGGATCCAAGAGACCCAGTACTTC. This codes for CASSLVLGIQETQYF.

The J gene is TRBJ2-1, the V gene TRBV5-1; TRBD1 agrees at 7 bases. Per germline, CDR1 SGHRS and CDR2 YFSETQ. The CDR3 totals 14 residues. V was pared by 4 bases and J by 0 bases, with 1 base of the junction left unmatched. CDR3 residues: CASSRDSSYNEQFF. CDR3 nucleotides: TGCGCCAGCAGCCGGGACAGCTCCTACAATGAGCAGTTCTTC.

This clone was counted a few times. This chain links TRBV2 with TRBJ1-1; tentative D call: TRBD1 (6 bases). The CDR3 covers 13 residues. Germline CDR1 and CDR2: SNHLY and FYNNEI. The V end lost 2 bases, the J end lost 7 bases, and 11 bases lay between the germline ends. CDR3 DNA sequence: TGTGCCAGCAGTGAACAGGGGCAGGGTGAAGCTTTCTTT. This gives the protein CASSEQGQGEAFF.

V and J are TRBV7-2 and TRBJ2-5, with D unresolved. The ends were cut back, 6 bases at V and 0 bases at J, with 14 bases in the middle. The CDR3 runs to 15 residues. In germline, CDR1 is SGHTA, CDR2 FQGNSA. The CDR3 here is CASSPGPYNQETQYF. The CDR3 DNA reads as TGTGCCAGCAGTCCCGGCCCCTACAACCAAGAGACCCAGTACTTC. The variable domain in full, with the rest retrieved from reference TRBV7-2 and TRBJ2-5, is GAGVSQSPSNKVTEKGKDVELRCDPISGHTALYWYRQSLGQGLEFLIYFQGNSAPDKSGLPSDRFSAERTGGSVSTLTIQRTQQEDSAVYLCASSPGPYNQETQYFGPGTRLLVL.

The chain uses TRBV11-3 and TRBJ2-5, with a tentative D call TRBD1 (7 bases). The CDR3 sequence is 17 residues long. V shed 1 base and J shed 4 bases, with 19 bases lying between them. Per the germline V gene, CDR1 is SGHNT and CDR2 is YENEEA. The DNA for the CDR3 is TGTGCCAGCAGCTTAGGGCGCCCTGGACAGGAGGGAGAGACCCAGTACTTC. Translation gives CASSLGRPGQEGETQYF.

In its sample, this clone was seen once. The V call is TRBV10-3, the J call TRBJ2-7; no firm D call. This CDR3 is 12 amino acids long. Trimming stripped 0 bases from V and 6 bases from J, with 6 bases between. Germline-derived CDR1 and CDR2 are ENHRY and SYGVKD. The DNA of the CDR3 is TGTGCCATCAGTGAGTCTCCGGGCGAGCAGTACTTC. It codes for CAISESPGEQYF.

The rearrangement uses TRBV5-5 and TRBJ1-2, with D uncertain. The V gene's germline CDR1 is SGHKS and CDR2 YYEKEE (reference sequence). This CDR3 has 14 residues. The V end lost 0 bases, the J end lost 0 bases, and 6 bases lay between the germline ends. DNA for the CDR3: TGTGCCAGCAGCTTGGACAGCACTAACTATGGCTACACCTTC. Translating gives CASSLDSTNYGYTF.

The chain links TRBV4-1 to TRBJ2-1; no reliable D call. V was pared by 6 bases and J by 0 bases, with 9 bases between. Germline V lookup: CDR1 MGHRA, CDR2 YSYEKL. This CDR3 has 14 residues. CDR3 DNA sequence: TGCGCCAGCAGTCGCAGCAGCTCCTACAATGAGCAGTTCTTC. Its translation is CASSRSSSYNEQFF.

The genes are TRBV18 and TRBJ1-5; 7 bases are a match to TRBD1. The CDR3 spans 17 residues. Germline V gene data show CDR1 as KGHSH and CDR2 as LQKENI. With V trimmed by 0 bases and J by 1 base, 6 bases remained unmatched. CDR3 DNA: TGTGCCAGCTCACCACCTTGGACAGGCCGCAGCAATCAGCCCCAGCATTTT. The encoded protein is CASSPPWTGRSNQPQHF.